These 6 T cell receptor beta chains originate from one sample sequenced in a study of blood T cell repertoires in COVID-19. Clones were sequenced by immunoSEQ multiplex PCR, and TCRdb holds only the in-frame ones, with some missing. The sample comprises approximately 100,000 clones, roughly 80% of which are singletons, and roughly 20% rests with the top ten. The specimen was peripheral blood. The receptor source for this set is a man in his 70s with active or convalescent COVID-19.

The chain employs TRBV20-1 and TRBJ2-3; D remains unclear. V was clipped by 3 bases and J by 4 bases, with 5 bases between them. The CDR3 length is 11 residues. CDR1 is DFQATT and CDR2 is SNEGSKA in the germline V gene (reference sequence). CDR3 DNA: TGCAGTGCTAGTGGCGCAGATACGCAGTATTTT. As protein: CSASGADTQYF.

This chain uses TRBV6-5 with TRBJ1-1; D unclear. The V and J ends lost 6 bases and 2 bases respectively, with 7 bases between them. Germline V gene sequence: CDR1 MNHEY, CDR2 SVGAGI. CDR3 length equals 12 residues. The CDR3 sequence is CASRGSNTEAFF. For the CDR3, the DNA is TGTGCCAGCAGGGGGAGTAACACTGAAGCTTTCTTT.

This clone was recorded a few times. V usage is TRBV2 and J usage is TRBJ2-1; TRBD2 agrees at 7 bases. CDR3 size: 15 residues. CDR1 and CDR2 (germline): SNHLY, FYNNEI. V lost 2 bases, J lost 0 bases, and 1 base stayed unmatched. The CDR3 loop reads CASSESGGSYNEQFF. The CDR3 region has the DNA TGTGCCAGCAGTGAATCGGGAGGCTCCTACAATGAGCAGTTCTTC.

This clone was seen only a few times. The chain carries TRBV5-4 and TRBJ1-3; maybe TRBD1 (5 bases). The V end was cut by 0 bases, the J end by 0 bases, with 7 bases between. Germline loops: CDR1 SGHNT, CDR2 YYREEE (reference sequence). This CDR3 comprises 15 residues. The CDR3 region has the DNA TGTGCCAGCAGCTTGGGACAGAGCTCTGGAAACACCATATATTTT. It encodes CASSLGQSSGNTIYF.

The chain couples TRBV7-8 to TRBJ1-1, with a tentative D call TRBD1 (6 bases). Trimming cost V 5 bases and J 7 bases, with 26 bases left between them. From germline, CDR1 is SGHVS and CDR2 FQNEAQ. This CDR3 has 17 amino acids. In DNA form, the CDR3 reads TGTGCCAGCAGCCCCTCCCCCCCGGGGTACGGACAGAATGAAGCTTTCTTT. It encodes CASSPSPPGYGQNEAFF.

CDR3 in amino acids: CASRQGAGNTIYF. As DNA, the CDR3 is TGTGCCTCGCGACAGGGGGCTGGAAACACCATATATTTT. The chain joins TRBV19 to TRBJ1-3, with TRBD1 matching over 9 bases. The CDR3 loop spans 13 amino acids. V shed 11 bases, J shed 2 bases, and the junction held 4 bases outside the gene matches. Germline lookup yields CDR1 LNHDA and CDR2 SQIVND (reference sequence).